This T cell receptor beta chain was sequenced during a study of monozygotic twins with cystic fibrosis. Assay used: immunoSEQ multiplex PCR; TCRdb lists only in-frame clones, some missing. This sample has approximately 32,000 clones, with approximately 96% found just once. Whole-study results and caveats: Unrelated CF individuals shared fewer identical clonotypes than monozygotic CF twins.

With 4 bases clipped from V and 5 bases from J, the junction kept 8 bases outside the gene matches. The CDR3 totals 16 residues. CDR1 is SGHAT, CDR2 FQNNGV, per germline. As for this clone: Its cognate antigen is unknown.

Material: blood. This chain joins TRBV11-2 and TRBJ1-2; 12 positions agree with TRBD1. This clonotype originated in a girl aged 2-9 years with cystic fibrosis. The CDR3 here is CASSYTGTGGSYGYTF. Here the CDR3 DNA reads TGTGCCAGCAGCTATACCGGGACAGGGGGCAGTTATGGCTACACCTTC.